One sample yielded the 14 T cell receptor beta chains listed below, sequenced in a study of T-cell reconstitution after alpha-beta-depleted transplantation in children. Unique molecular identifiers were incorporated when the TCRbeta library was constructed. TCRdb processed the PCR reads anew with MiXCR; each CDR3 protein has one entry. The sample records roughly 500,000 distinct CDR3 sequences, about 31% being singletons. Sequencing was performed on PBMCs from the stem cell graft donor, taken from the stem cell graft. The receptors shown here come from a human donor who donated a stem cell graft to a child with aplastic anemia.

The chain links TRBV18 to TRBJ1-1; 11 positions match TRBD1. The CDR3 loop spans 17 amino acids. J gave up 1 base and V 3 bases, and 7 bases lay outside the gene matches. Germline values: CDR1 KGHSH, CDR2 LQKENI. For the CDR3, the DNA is TGTGCCAGCTCACCGCGGACAGGGGGCTTTGGGAACACTGAAGCTTTCTTT. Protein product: CASSPRTGGFGNTEAFF.

The CDR3 protein is CASSDMFGGSSYNEQFF. The DNA for the CDR3 is TGTGCCAGCAGTGATATGTTCGGGGGCAGCTCCTACAATGAGCAGTTCTTC. The chain joins TRBV6-1 to TRBJ2-1; D may match TRBD1 or TRBD2 (6 bases each). The V gene lost 3 bases and the J gene lost 0 bases, with 15 bases spanning the gap. The germline CDR1 and CDR2 sequences are MNHNS and SASEGT. The CDR3 loop spans 17 amino acids.

CDR3 DNA: TGTGCCAGCAGTGTTCGAGAATTGAGTTCGTCCGGGGAGCTGTTTTTT. This encodes CASSVRELSSSGELFF. This chain links TRBV2 with TRBJ2-2, with D unresolved. The V end lost 4 bases, the J end lost 6 bases, and 18 bases lay between the germline ends. The CDR3 has 16 amino acids. Germline-derived CDR1 and CDR2 are SNHLY and FYNNEI.

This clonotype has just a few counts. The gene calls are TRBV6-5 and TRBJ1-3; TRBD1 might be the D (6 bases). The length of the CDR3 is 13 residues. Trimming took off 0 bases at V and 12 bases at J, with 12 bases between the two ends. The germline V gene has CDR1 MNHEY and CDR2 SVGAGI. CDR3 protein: CASSYSKQGHIYF. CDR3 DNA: TGTGCCAGCAGTTACTCGAAACAGGGTCACATATATTTT.

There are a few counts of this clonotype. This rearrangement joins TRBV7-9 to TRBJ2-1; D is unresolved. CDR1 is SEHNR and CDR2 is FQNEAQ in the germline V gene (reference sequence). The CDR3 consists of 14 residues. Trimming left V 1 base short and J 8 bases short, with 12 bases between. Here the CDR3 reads CASSLEVSLDEQFF. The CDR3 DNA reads TGTGCCAGCAGCTTAGAGGTGTCCTTAGATGAGCAGTTCTTC.

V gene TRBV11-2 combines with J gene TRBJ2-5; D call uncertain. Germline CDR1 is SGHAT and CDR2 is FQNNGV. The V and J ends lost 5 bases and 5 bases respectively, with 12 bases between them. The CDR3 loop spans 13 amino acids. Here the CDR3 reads CASSLSWSETQYF. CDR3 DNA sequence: TGTGCCAGCAGCCTCAGTTGGTCGGAGACCCAGTACTTC. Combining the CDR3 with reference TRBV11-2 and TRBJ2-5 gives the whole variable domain EAGVAQSPRYKIIEKRQSVAFWCNPISGHATLYWYQQILGQGPKLLIQFQNNGVVDDSQLPKDRFSAERLKGVDSTLKIQPAKLEDSAVYLCASSLSWSETQYFGPGTRLLVL.

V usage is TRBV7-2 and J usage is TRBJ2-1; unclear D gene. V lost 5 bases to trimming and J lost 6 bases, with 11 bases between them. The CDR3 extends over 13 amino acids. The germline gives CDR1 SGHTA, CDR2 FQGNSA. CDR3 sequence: CASSTFSSNEQFF. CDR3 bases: TGTGCCAGCAGCACATTCTCGAGCAATGAGCAGTTCTTC.

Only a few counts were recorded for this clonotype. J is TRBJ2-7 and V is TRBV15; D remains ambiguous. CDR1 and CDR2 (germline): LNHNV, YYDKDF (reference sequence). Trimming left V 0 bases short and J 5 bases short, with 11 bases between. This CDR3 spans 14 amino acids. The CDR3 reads CATSRDPSKNEQYF. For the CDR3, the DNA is TGTGCCACCAGCAGAGACCCCAGTAAGAACGAGCAGTACTTC.

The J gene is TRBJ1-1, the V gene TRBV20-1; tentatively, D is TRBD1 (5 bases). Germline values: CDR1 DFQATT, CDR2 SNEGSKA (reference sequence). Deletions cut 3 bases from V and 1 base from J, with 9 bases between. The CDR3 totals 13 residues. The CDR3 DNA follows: TGCAGTGCTAGGGGGGTAACGAACACTGAAGCTTTCTTT. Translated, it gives CSARGVTNTEAFF.

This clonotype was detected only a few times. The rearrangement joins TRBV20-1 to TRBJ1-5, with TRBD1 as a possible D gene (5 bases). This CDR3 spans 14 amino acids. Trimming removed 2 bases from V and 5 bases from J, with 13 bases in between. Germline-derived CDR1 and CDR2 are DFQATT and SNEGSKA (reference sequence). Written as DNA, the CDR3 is TGCAGTGCTAGAAAGTTTGGGGGGGATCAGCCCCAGCATTTT. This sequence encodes CSARKFGGDQPQHF.

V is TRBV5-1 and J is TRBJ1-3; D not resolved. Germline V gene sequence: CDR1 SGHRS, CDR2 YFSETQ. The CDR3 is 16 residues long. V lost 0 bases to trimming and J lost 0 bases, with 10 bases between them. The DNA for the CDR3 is TGCGCCAGCAGCTTGGCGCATCTCGACTCTGGAAACACCATATATTTT. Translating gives CASSLAHLDSGNTIYF.

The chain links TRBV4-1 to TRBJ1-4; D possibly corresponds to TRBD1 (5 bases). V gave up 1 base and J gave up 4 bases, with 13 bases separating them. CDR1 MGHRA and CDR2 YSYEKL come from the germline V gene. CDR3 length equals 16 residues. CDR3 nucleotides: TGCGCCAGCAGCCAAGGAGATGGACACTTTAATGAAAAACTGTTTTTT. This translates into CASSQGDGHFNEKLFF.

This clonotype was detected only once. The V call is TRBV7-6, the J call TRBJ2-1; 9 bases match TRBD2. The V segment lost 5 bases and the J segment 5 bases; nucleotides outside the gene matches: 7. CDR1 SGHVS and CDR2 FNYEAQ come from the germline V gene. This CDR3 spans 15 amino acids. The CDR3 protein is CASSPGGTSHNEQFF. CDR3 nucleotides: TGTGCCAGCAGCCCAGGGGGGACTAGCCACAATGAGCAGTTCTTC.

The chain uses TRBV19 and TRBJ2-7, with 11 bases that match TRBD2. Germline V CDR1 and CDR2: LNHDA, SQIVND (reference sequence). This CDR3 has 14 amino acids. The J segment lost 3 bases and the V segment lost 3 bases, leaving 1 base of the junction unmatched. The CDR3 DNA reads TGTGCCAGTAGTATGGGGACTAGCGGCTACGAGCAGTACTTC. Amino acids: CASSMGTSGYEQYF.